The present T cell receptor beta chain was sequenced within a study of technical replicates of blood from several donors. Only in-frame clones appear in the TCRdb table, and some are missing; sequencing was by immunoSEQ multiplex PCR. The table shows some 80,000 clones, with about 97% occurring only once. The CDR3 loop spans 14 amino acids. Germline CDR1 reads SGHVS; CDR2 reads FQNEAQ. Trimming took 4 bases from V and 8 from J, leaving 17 bases between them. Sequencing was done on a sample of T cells isolated from PBMCs. This receptor was taken from a human donor in good health. The genes are TRBV7-8 and TRBJ1-1; D is unresolved. DNA for the CDR3: TGTGCCAGCAGCTCGACCGAGAGGGTATCCGAAGCTTTCTTT. As protein: CASSSTERVSEAFF. The full variable domain, its missing parts supplied by reference TRBV7-8 and TRBJ1-1, is GAGVSQSPRYKVAKRGQDVALRCDPISGHVSLFWYQQALGQGPEFLTYFQNEAQLDKSGLPSDRFFAERPEGSVSTLKIQRTQQEDSAVYLCASSSTERVSEAFFGQGTRLTVV.